The rows below give T cell receptor beta chains drawn from one sample of a study of T cells in Graves' hyperthyroidism and ophthalmopathy. Using its own MiXCR run on the multiplex PCR reads, TCRdb lists one record per CDR3 protein. The table lists about 400,000 distinct CDR3 sequences, approximately 15% of them singletons. Sample: blood. These receptors originate from a woman in her late teens or twenties with Graves' hyperthyroidism that later progressed to Graves' ophthalmopathy. The CDR3 runs from the conserved cysteine through the conserved F or W. The order of the fields is CDR3 length, V gene, J gene, CDR3 protein.

>15|TRBV27|TRBJ2-3
CASRVRPGGPDTQYF
>15|TRBV3-1|TRBJ2-7
CASSQVAGGPFEQYF
>12|TRBV2|TRBJ1-2
CASSDSVGGYTF
>14|TRBV29-1|TRBJ2-7
CSVGLAGGPYEQYF
>14|TRBV29-1|TRBJ1-5
CSVATGYSNQPQHF
>15|TRBV6-6|TRBJ1-1
CASSSRTGGTTEAFF
>14|TRBV28|TRBJ1-5
CASRDSLSNQPQHF
>16|TRBV13|TRBJ2-2
CASSPRTSRRTGELFF
>12|TRBV7-9|TRBJ1-3
CASSFTRDTIYF
>17|TRBV7-2|TRBJ1-2
CASSLVGGRQGFGGYTF
>18|TRBV10-3|TRBJ2-7
CAISESGTSGSEDYEQYF
>16|TRBV4-1|TRBJ2-3
CASSPLAGRSTDTQYF
>13|TRBV29-1|TRBJ2-3
CSVRDGGTDTQYF
>14|TRBV13|TRBJ2-2
CASSTGGSSGELFF
>17|TRBV18|TRBJ2-7
CASSPPVVASGRDEQYF
>14|TRBV6-5|TRBJ2-5
CASSSGLLEQTQYF
>14|TRBV3-1|TRBJ2-1
CASSQASPINEQFF
>12|TRBV28|TRBJ1-1
CASSPLNTEAFF
>10|TRBV28|TRBJ1-1
CASIRGEAFF
>15|TRBV12-3/TRBV12-4|TRBJ2-2
CASSFRGMNTGELFF
>14|TRBV9|TRBJ2-3
CASSVVTGMDTQYF
>13|TRBV29-1|TRBJ2-1
CSVCDALYNEQFF
>23|TRBV5-1|TRBJ2-2
CASSYETWDYHGIVGRNTGELFF
>14|TRBV6-5|TRBJ1-6
CASSWTGDNSPLHF
>16|TRBV27|TRBJ1-2
CASSPSSDRAIYGYTF